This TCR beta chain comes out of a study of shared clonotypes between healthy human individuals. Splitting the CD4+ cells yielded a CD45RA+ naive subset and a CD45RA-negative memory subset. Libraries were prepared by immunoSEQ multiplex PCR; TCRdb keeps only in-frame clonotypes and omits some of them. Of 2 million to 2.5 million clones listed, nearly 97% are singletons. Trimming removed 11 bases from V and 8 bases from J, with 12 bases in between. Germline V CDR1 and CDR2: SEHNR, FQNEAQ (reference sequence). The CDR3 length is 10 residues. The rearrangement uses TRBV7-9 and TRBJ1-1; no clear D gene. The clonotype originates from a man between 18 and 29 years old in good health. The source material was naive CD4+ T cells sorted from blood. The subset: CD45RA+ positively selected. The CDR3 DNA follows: TGTGCCGCTCCAAAAGGGGAAGCTTTCTTT. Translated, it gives CAAPKGEAFF.